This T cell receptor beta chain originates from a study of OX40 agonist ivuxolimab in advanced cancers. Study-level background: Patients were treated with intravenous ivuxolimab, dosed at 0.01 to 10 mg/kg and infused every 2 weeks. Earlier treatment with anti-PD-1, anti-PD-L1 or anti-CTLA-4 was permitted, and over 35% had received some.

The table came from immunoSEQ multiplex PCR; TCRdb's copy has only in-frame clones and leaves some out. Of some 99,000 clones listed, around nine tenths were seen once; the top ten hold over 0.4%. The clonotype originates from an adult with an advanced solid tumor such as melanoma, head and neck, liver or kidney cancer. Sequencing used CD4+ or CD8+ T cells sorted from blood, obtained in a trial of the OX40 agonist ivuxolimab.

This CDR3 reads CASSLAAEAGGVSCNSPLHF. CDR3 bases: TGTGCCAGCAGCTTAGCGGCCGAAGCAGGGGGCGTTTCGTGCAATTCACCCCTCCACTTT. This chain links TRBV11-3 with TRBJ1-6; 8 bases map to TRBD1. V gave up 1 base and J gave up 7 bases; unmatched junction bases: 18. The CDR3 consists of 20 residues. CDR1 is SGHNT and CDR2 is YENEEA in the germline V gene.